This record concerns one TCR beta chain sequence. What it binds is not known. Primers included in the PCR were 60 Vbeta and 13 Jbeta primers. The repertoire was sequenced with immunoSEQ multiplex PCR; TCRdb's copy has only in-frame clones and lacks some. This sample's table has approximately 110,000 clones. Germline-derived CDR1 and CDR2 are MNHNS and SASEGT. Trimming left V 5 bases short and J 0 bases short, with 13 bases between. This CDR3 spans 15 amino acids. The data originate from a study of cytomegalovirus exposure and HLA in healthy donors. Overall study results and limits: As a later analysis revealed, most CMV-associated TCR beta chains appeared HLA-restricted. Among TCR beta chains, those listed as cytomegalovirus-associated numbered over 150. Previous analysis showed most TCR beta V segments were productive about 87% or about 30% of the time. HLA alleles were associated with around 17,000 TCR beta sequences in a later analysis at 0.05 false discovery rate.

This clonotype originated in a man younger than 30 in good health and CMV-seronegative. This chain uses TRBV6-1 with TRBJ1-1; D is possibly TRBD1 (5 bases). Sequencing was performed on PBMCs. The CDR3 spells CASSLLGGMNTEAFF. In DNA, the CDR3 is TGTGCCAGCAGTCTGCTGGGGGGTATGAACACTGAAGCTTTCTTT.